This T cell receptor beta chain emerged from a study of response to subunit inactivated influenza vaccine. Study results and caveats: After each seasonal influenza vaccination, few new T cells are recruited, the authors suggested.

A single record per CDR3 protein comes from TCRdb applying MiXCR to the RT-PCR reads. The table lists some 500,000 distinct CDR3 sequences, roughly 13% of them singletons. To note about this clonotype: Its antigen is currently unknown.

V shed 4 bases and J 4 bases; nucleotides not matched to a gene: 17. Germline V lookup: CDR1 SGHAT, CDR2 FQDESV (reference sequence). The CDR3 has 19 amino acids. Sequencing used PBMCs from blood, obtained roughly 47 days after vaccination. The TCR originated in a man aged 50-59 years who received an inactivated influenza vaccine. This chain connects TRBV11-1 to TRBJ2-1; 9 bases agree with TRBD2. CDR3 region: CASSSASVRGGASYNEQFF. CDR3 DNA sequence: TGTGCCAGCAGCTCCGCATCGGTGCGCGGGGGGGCCTCGTACAATGAGCAGTTCTTC.